This record concerns one T cell receptor (beta chain) sequence. Its antigen is undetermined. An end of the junction does not agree with germline; a read error may underlie this. Total RNA and DNA came together from 20-30 mg of bulk tissue without cell sorting. Sampling of each tumor involved five separate regions. The CDR3 spans 16 residues. The germline V gene encodes CDR1 MNHNS and CDR2 SASEGT. This record belongs to a study of tumor-infiltrating lymphocytes in primary liver carcinoma. Study-level background: Staged T1-T3 N0M0, the tumors had sizes that ranged from roughly 4 to 11 cm across. Broader study findings: For tumor-adjacent and tumor-blood pairs, overlap was less than that seen for tumor region pairs. Significantly greater top-250-clone fractions characterized tumors relative to blood (p = 0.039).

TCR beta cDNA was prepared out of 500 ng total RNA by means of a constant-region primer. Slightly modified ARM-PCR, run as three nested multiplex PCR rounds, produced the TCR beta libraries. PCR rounds one and two used TRBV1-TRBV30 forward primers with a C-beta reverse primer for around 11 cycles each. In TCRdb, the multiplex PCR reads were re-called with MiXCR into one record per CDR3 protein. The table records about 99,000 distinct CDR3 sequences, 55% to 75% of them present only once. This receptor was obtained from an older woman with primary liver carcinoma and hepatitis B virus infection. The chain joins TRBV6-1 to TRBJ1-5, with TRBD1 as a possible D gene (6 bases). Sequencing was carried out using liver tumor tissue from sampling region 5. The sample's subset: tumor region T5, tumor centre. The CDR3: CTSRHRAQRADQPQHF. The CDR3 DNA is TGTACCAGCAGACACAGGGCGCAAAGGGCTGATCAGCCCCAGCATTTT.